This T cell receptor (beta chain) was documented in a study of cytomegalovirus exposure and HLA in healthy donors. Overall study: A preliminary data release comprised 80 million to 95 million unique TCRs obtained from HLA-typed donors. General study points: Cytomegalovirus-associated TCR beta chains were listed, numbering some 180.

The study ran its PCR with 60 Vbeta and 13 Jbeta primers. Sequencing was performed with immunoSEQ multiplex PCR; in TCRdb, only in-frame clones are kept and a portion is missing. The sample includes over 90,000 clones, 60% to 80% of them seen just once. The germline gives CDR1 MNHEY, CDR2 SMNVEV (reference sequence). Trimming took off 5 bases at V and 2 bases at J, with 15 bases between the two ends. CDR3 size: 15 residues. Notes on this clone: Its specificity is unknown.

The receptor was isolated from a man between 50 and 59 years old in good health and CMV-seropositive. Sequencing used PBMCs. V usage is TRBV27 and J usage is TRBJ1-2, with D possibly being TRBD1 (5 bases). This CDR3 reads CASSPTGSPNYGYTF. The CDR3 DNA is TGTGCCAGCAGTCCAACAGGTTCCCCAAACTATGGCTACACCTTC.